This TCR beta chain is drawn from a study of regulatory T cells in long-lasting Graves disease. Study-level information: Recently diagnosed Graves' patients had received antithyroid drugs for under 3 months.

Study-level points and caveats: More public clonotypes were shared by persistent patients (about 2,700) than by new patients (about 1,000).

Relying on iRepertoire HTBI primers and Arm-PCR of CDR3 regions, the team built TCR beta libraries. MiXCR was run by TCRdb on the multiplex PCR reads, yielding one entry per CDR3 protein. The table lists 580,000 or so distinct CDR3 sequences, about 16% of them singletons. Worth noting for this clonotype: Its antigen is undetermined.

Time point specified: newly diagnosed GD, antithyroid drugs for less than 3 months. RNA from PBMCs was the source of the TCR library. Separately, the same data were catalogued under a study of T cells in Graves' hyperthyroidism and ophthalmopathy. As reported in that work: Uncontrolled infection, other autoimmune disease, pregnancy or lactation barred patients from enrollment.

The sample consisted of peripheral blood mononuclear cells (PBMCs), taken at new diagnosis, from a patient treated with antithyroid drugs. The source of this sequence is a man younger than 35 with Graves disease.

For the CDR3, the DNA is TGTGCCAGCAGTTTACCGGGGCCCAGCAATCAGCCCCAGCATTTT. Its translation is CASSLPGPSNQPQHF. The V call is TRBV28, the J call TRBJ1-5; weak D call: TRBD1 (5 bases). Trimming stripped 2 bases from V and 1 base from J, with 9 bases between. Germline V CDR1 and CDR2: MDHEN, SYDVKM. CDR3 length: 15 amino acids.